The present TCR beta chain was sequenced within a study of technical replicates of blood from a handful of donors. The CDR3 consists of 16 residues. V trimming: 4 bases; J trimming: 6 bases; junction bases outside the gene matches: 10. Germline V gene lookup returns CDR1 SGHRS and CDR2 YFSETQ. TCRdb's copy holds only in-frame clones and misses some; the assay was immunoSEQ multiplex PCR. Counted here are about 78,000 clones, roughly 94% occurring once; the ten biggest clones make up 0.25%. The origin of this receptor is a human donor in good health. Material for sequencing was T cells isolated from PBMCs. The V call is TRBV5-1, the J call TRBJ2-7; 13 bases are a match to TRBD2. DNA for the CDR3: TGCGCCAGCAGCACATATAGGACTAGCGGGAGCCCCGAGCAGTACTTC. This encodes CASSTYRTSGSPEQYF. Full variable domain (remainder filled in from reference TRBV5-1 and TRBJ2-7): KAGVTQTPRYLIKTRGQQVTLSCSPISGHRSVSWYQQTPGQGLQFLFEYFSETQRNKGNFPGRFSGRQFSNSRSEMNVSTLELGDSALYLCASSTYRTSGSPEQYFGPGTRLTVT.